This T cell receptor (beta chain) stems from a study of T cells after yellow fever vaccination. V was pared by 6 bases and J by 4 bases, with 9 bases of the junction left unmatched. This CDR3 is built from 14 residues. TCRdb itself ran the 5' RACE reads through MiXCR, one entry per CDR3 protein. The sample carries 350,000 to 450,000 distinct CDR3 sequences, more than 5.5% recorded once. This chain links TRBV12-3 or TRBV12-4 with TRBJ2-7, with 7 bases aligning to TRBD1. This sequence originates from a man aged 30 to 39 who received the YFV17D yellow fever vaccine. Here the sequenced sample was PBMCs, taken 5 days after the yellow fever booster vaccination. The CDR3 loop is CASRLGTASYEQYF. The CDR3 DNA reads as TGTGCCAGCAGGCTAGGGACAGCCAGTTACGAGCAGTACTTC.